This TCR beta chain is drawn from a study of cytomegalovirus exposure and HLA in healthy donors. The CDR3 loop spans 14 amino acids. The junction had 6 bases not matched to a gene; V was cut back by 5 bases and J by 4 bases. CDR1 and CDR2 (germline): MNHNS, SASEGT. In the PCR, 60 Vbeta and 13 Jbeta primers were used. Sequenced by immunoSEQ multiplex PCR; TCRdb stores in-frame clones only, minus some. The sample comprises 200,000 to 250,000 clones, around 80% of which are singletons, and 2.7% rests with the top ten. Sequenced input: PBMCs. The TCR sequence derives from a woman aged 60-70 years in good health and CMV-seropositive. The chain combines TRBV6-1 with TRBJ1-1; TRBD1 matches 8 bases. This CDR3 is CASSSTTGGTEAFF. DNA of the CDR3: TGTGCCAGCAGTTCCACCACAGGGGGCACTGAAGCTTTCTTT.